Following are 4 T cell receptor beta chains from one sample sequenced in a study of T cells in Graves' hyperthyroidism and ophthalmopathy. Amplification yielded TCR beta CDR3 regions, with RNA transcripts as the source. The primer set for the first-round RT-PCR of the TCR CDR3 was HTBI. TCRdb passed the multiplex PCR reads through MiXCR, listing each CDR3 protein once. This table has some 400,000 distinct CDR3 sequences, 11% to 15% appearing once. Material for sequencing was blood. The receptors shown here come from a woman aged 60-70 years with Graves' hyperthyroidism.

This clonotype was detected ten times or more. The chain links TRBV28 to TRBJ1-1; D is unresolved. From germline, CDR1 is MDHEN and CDR2 SYDVKM. Trimming shortened V by 6 bases and J by 0 bases, and 11 bases separated the two germline ends. CDR3 length: 14 residues. CDR3 nucleotides: TGTGCCAGCAGCAGTCGGGGTCTGAACACTGAAGCTTTCTTT. Translated: CASSSRGLNTEAFF.

J is TRBJ2-2 and V is TRBV7-8; possibly TRBD1 or TRBD2 for D (6 bases each). The CDR3 sequence is 17 residues long. From germline, CDR1 is SGHVS and CDR2 FQNEAQ. Trimming pared 6 bases from V and 5 bases from J, leaving 22 bases between. This chain's CDR3 is CASSPLGGHRGTGELFF. DNA of the CDR3: TGTGCCAGCAGTCCTCTCGGGGGACATAGAGGGACCGGGGAGCTGTTTTTT.

This clonotype was detected many times. The chain recombines TRBV6-1 with TRBJ2-7, with unresolved D. Germline-derived CDR1 and CDR2 are MNHNS and SASEGT. This CDR3 contains 13 residues. V lost 6 bases to trimming and J lost 4 bases, with 13 bases between them. This CDR3 is CASSRDGRYEQYF. CDR3 in DNA: TGTGCCAGCAGCCGTGACGGACGGTACGAGCAGTACTTC.

This clonotype was counted a few times. This chain joins TRBV20-1 and TRBJ2-7; D is perhaps TRBD1 (5 bases). The CDR3 sequence is 14 residues long. Germline V gives CDR1 DFQATT, CDR2 SNEGSKA (reference sequence). CDR3 nucleotide sequence: TGCAGCGCACCCAGGGCCTCACCACCCTACGAGCAGTACTTC. It specifies CSAPRASPPYEQYF.